In its sample, the clone carrying this TCR beta chain was seen a few times. The sample comes from a study of T cells after yellow fever vaccination. V was shortened by 1 base and J by 0 bases, with 7 bases between the two germline ends. The CDR3 has 15 amino acids. CDR1 SGHTA and CDR2 FQGNSA come from the germline V gene. TCR cDNA, made by 5'RACE template switching, carried an added universal primer site and UMIs. TCRdb ran MiXCR on the 5' RACE reads and lists one entry per CDR3 protein. The profile shows about 300,000 distinct CDR3 sequences, around 7% of them singletons. The chain is built from TRBV7-2 and TRBJ2-1; the D is unclear. The specimen was PBMCs, collected more than 35 days after the first yellow fever vaccination. This receptor was identified in a man younger than 35 who received the YFV17D yellow fever vaccine. CDR3 bases: TGTGCCAGCAGCTTAGTCCCAAGCTCCTACAATGAGCAGTTCTTC. Translated: CASSLVPSSYNEQFF. Together with reference TRBV7-2 and TRBJ2-1, the CDR3 gives the full variable domain: GAGVSQSPSNKVTEKGKDVELRCDPISGHTALYWYRQSLGQGLEFLIYFQGNSAPDKSGLPSDRFSAERTGGSVSTLTIQRTQQEDSAVYLCASSLVPSSYNEQFFGPGTRLTVL.